A selection of T cell receptor beta chains follows, all from one sample in a study of T-cell memory formation after mild COVID-19. TCRdb analysed the 5' RACE reads with MiXCR anew, one entry per CDR3 protein. Here the sample spans a few hundred thousand distinct CDR3 sequences, around 15% being singletons. The sample was PBMCs or a T cell subset sorted from them (not recorded which). These receptors were taken from a man aged 18 to 30 who had mild COVID-19 (a few samples of this study predate the infection). Cell type and time point are not known. Both conserved end residues are part of each CDR3. The D gene is left open where the match is weak. Size is stated for part of the rows, as once, few or many counts, or as a class when the clone is expanded.

>TRBV10-2|once|.|TRBJ1-2
CASQITGSGYTF
TGCGCCAGCCAAATCACAGGTTCCGGCTACACCTTC
>TRBV29-1|.|TRBD1|TRBJ2-1
CSGRAGGLYNEQFF
TGCAGCGGGAGGGCAGGGGGCTTATACAATGAGCAGTTCTTC
>TRBV7-2|.|.|TRBJ1-1
CASSLQGGDTEAFF
TGTGCCAGCAGCTTACAGGGAGGGGACACTGAAGCTTTCTTT
>TRBV28|.|TRBD1|TRBJ1-2
CASTGSGQGFNYGYTF
TGTGCCAGCACCGGGTCCGGACAGGGCTTTAACTATGGCTACACCTTC
>TRBV18|.|TRBD1|TRBJ2-7
CASSGDRELYEQYF
TGTGCCAGCTCAGGCGACAGGGAGCTCTACGAGCAGTACTTC
>TRBV20-1|many|.|TRBJ2-1
CSALDSGLPSYNEQFF
TGCAGTGCTTTAGATTCGGGACTCCCCTCCTACAATGAGCAGTTCTTC
>TRBV7-2|many|TRBD2|TRBJ2-3
CASSRLASPTDTQYF
TGTGCCAGCAGCCGACTAGCAAGCCCCACAGATACGCAGTATTTT
>TRBV5-1|.|TRBD2|TRBJ2-3
CASSLDGRDTQYF
TGCGCCAGCAGCTTGGACGGGAGGGATACGCAGTATTTT
>TRBV7-2|few|TRBD2|TRBJ2-7
CASSLRDTSGGAYEQYF
TGTGCCAGCAGCTTACGGGACACTAGCGGGGGGGCCTACGAGCAGTACTTC
>TRBV6-2/TRBV6-3|.|TRBD1|TRBJ2-5
CASRTGTGRETQYF
TGTGCCAGCAGAACCGGGACAGGGAGGGAGACCCAGTACTTC
>TRBV6-4|.|TRBD2|TRBJ2-5
CASSEQAGGQETQYF
TGTGCCAGCAGTGAGCAAGCGGGGGGGCAAGAGACCCAGTACTTC
>TRBV3-1|.|.|TRBJ2-3
CASSQGSDTQYF
TGTGCCAGCAGCCAAGGGTCCGATACGCAGTATTTT
>TRBV16|many|.|TRBJ2-2
CASSRVSSGELFF
TGTGCCAGCAGCCGGGTTTCATCCGGGGAGCTGTTTTTT
>TRBV7-2|.|TRBD1|TRBJ1-2
CASSSSGGSLRGYTF
TGTGCCAGCAGCTCGTCAGGGGGGTCCCTTAGGGGCTACACCTTC
>TRBV7-2|few|.|TRBJ2-5
CASSLAWGVGETQYF
TGTGCCAGCAGCTTAGCATGGGGGGTCGGAGAGACCCAGTACTTC
>TRBV10-3|.|TRBD2|TRBJ2-3
CAISDGLAESTDTQYF
TGTGCCATCAGTGACGGCCTAGCGGAAAGCACAGATACGCAGTATTTT
>TRBV9|few|.|TRBJ2-2
CASGQGGTGELFF
TGTGCCAGCGGGCAGGGCGGCACCGGGGAGCTGTTTTTT
>TRBV6-5|.|.|TRBJ1-4
CASSYSGLKKLFF
TGTGCCAGCAGTTACTCCGGACTGAAAAAACTGTTTTTT
>TRBV7-2|few|.|TRBJ2-2
CASSFAENTGELFF
TGTGCCAGCAGCTTTGCAGAGAACACCGGGGAGCTGTTTTTT
>TRBV2|few|.|TRBJ2-4
CASSPTGAKNIQYF
TGTGCCAGCAGTCCAACAGGGGCCAAAAACATTCAGTACTTC
>TRBV2|many|.|TRBJ1-5
CASSPVGKDQPQHF
TGTGCCAGCAGCCCGGTTGGCAAAGATCAGCCCCAGCATTTT
>TRBV28|many|TRBD1|TRBJ1-1
CASSPPGTGSGDTEAFF
TGTGCCAGCAGTCCCCCCGGGACAGGGTCTGGAGATACTGAAGCTTTCTTT
>TRBV4-1|.|.|TRBJ2-6
CASSQMRGSGANVLTF
TGCGCCAGCAGCCAGATGAGGGGGTCTGGGGCCAACGTCCTGACTTTC
>TRBV18|.|.|TRBJ2-5
CASSPPGSETQYF
TGTGCCAGCTCACCGCCGGGGAGCGAGACCCAGTACTTC
>TRBV5-1|few|.|TRBJ2-1
CASSWAPFGEQFF
TGCGCCAGCAGCTGGGCTCCCTTCGGTGAGCAGTTCTTC
>TRBV11-1|few|.|TRBJ2-2
CASSFGEGTGELFF
TGTGCCAGCAGCTTTGGGGAAGGGACCGGGGAGCTGTTTTTT
>TRBV5-1|.|.|TRBJ2-7
CASSLPRAYEQYF
TGCGCCAGCAGCTTGCCCAGGGCCTACGAGCAGTACTTC
>TRBV4-1|few|TRBD2|TRBJ2-7
CASSPSGAGPYEQYF
TGCGCCAGCAGCCCAAGCGGGGCAGGGCCCTACGAGCAGTACTTC